The rows below give T cell receptor beta chains drawn from one sample of a study of blood T cell repertoires in COVID-19. Sequenced by immunoSEQ multiplex PCR; TCRdb stores in-frame clones only, minus some. The table has about 270,000 clones, 88% seen once. The sequenced material came from PBMCs or T cells enriched from blood (not recorded which). The receptors were gathered from a woman aged 60-75 years in a cohort exposed to, infected with or recovered from COVID-19 (not recorded which). The CDR3 runs from the conserved cysteine through the conserved F or W. Each record gives: D gene, V gene, clone size, J gene, CDR3 protein, CDR3 DNA. The D gene is left open where the match is weak. Clone sizes are given selectively: once, few, many, or a class where the clone is expanded.

D: TRBD1; V: TRBV11-1; size: NA; J: TRBJ2-1; CDR3: CASSPGQSYNEQFF; DNA: TGTGCCAGCAGCCCGGGACAGTCCTACAATGAGCAGTTCTTC
D: NA; V: TRBV28; size: NA; J: TRBJ2-1; CDR3: CASRPGTAYNEQFF; DNA: TGTGCCAGCAGACCCGGGACTGCCTACAATGAGCAGTTCTTC
D: NA; V: TRBV7-2; size: NA; J: TRBJ1-4; CDR3: CASSPTVFSEKLFF; DNA: TGTGCCAGCAGCCCCACAGTATTCAGTGAAAAACTGTTTTTT
D: NA; V: TRBV27; size: NA; J: TRBJ1-4; CDR3: CASTPSRFRREKLFF; DNA: TGTGCCAGCACCCCCAGCAGGTTTAGGCGAGAAAAACTGTTTTTT
D: NA; V: TRBV28; size: NA; J: TRBJ1-1; CDR3: CASSRGGGNTEAFF; DNA: TGTGCCAGCAGTCGAGGAGGAGGGAACACTGAAGCTTTCTTT
D: TRBD2; V: TRBV7-8; size: NA; J: TRBJ2-3; CDR3: CASSLVLAADTQYF; DNA: TGTGCCAGCAGCTTAGTACTAGCGGCAGATACGCAGTATTTT
D: TRBD2; V: TRBV4-3; size: once; J: TRBJ2-3; CDR3: CASSQEGLARADTQYF; DNA: TGCGCCAGCAGCCAAGAGGGACTAGCCCGGGCAGATACGCAGTATTTT
D: TRBD2; V: TRBV10-3; size: NA; J: TRBJ2-1; CDR3: CAISELTSGSSNEQFF; DNA: TGTGCCATCAGTGAGTTGACTAGCGGGAGCTCGAATGAGCAGTTCTTC
D: TRBD1; V: TRBV19; size: once; J: TRBJ1-5; CDR3: CASTQPGTGGRQPQHF; DNA: TGTGCCAGTACCCAACCCGGGACAGGGGGCAGGCAGCCCCAGCATTTT
D: NA; V: TRBV4-2; size: NA; J: TRBJ1-5; CDR3: CASSQELGTVSNQPQHF; DNA: TGTGCCAGCAGCCAAGAACTAGGGACTGTGAGCAATCAGCCCCAGCATTTT
D: NA; V: TRBV5-4; size: NA; J: TRBJ1-4; CDR3: CASSLDGSPNEKLFF; DNA: TGTGCCAGCAGCTTGGATGGGAGCCCTAATGAAAAACTGTTTTTT
D: TRBD1; V: TRBV28; size: NA; J: TRBJ1-4; CDR3: CASSLTVAGGYEKLFF; DNA: TGTGCCAGCAGTTTAACGGTGGCAGGGGGCTACGAAAAACTGTTTTTT